What follows are 4 T cell receptor beta chains derived from one specimen sequenced in a study of cytomegalovirus exposure and HLA in healthy donors. 60 Vbeta and 13 Jbeta primers were used in PCR. Repertoires were generated with immunoSEQ multiplex PCR, while TCRdb's copy carries only in-frame clones and drops some. The sample yields roughly 100,000 clones, around 10% seen once. The specimen was PBMCs. The receptors shown here come from a man aged 50 or older in good health and CMV-seropositive.

This clone was found a few times. The chain carries TRBV5-6 and TRBJ1-4; 8 nucleotides align to TRBD1. This CDR3 is built from 14 residues. Germline CDR1 SGHDT, CDR2 YYEEEE. With V trimmed by 2 bases and J by 5 bases, 2 bases remained unmatched. The chain's CDR3 is CASSLRTGNEKLFF. CDR3 DNA sequence: TGTGCCAGCAGCTTAAGGACAGGGAATGAAAAACTGTTTTTT.

This chain joins TRBV9 and TRBJ2-5, with TRBD1 as a possible D gene (5 bases). Germline-derived CDR1 and CDR2 are SGDLS and YYNGEE. The CDR3 is made up of 18 amino acids. V was trimmed by 0 bases and J by 0 bases, leaving 18 bases between them. The CDR3 loop is CASSVDLITQTDQETQYF. In DNA, the CDR3 is TGTGCCAGCAGCGTAGATCTTATCACACAGACAGACCAAGAGACCCAGTACTTC.

The chain recombines TRBV28 with TRBJ2-2; the match to TRBD1 covers 7 bases. This CDR3 has 15 residues. V gave up 6 bases and J gave up 7 bases; unmatched junction bases: 11. Germline CDR1 is MDHEN and CDR2 is SYDVKM. The DNA of the CDR3 is TGTGCCAGCAGACTCGACAGGGCGGAGAGCGGGGAGCTGTTTTTT. This sequence encodes CASRLDRAESGELFF.

V gene TRBV6-1 combines with J gene TRBJ1-5; no clear D gene. Per germline, CDR1 MNHNS and CDR2 SASEGT. This CDR3 spans 15 amino acids. Trimming took off 1 base at V and 5 bases at J, with 12 bases between the two ends. CDR3 DNA: TGTGCCAGCAGTGAAGGCGGGCAGGCCTATCAGCCCCAGCATTTT. Residues: CASSEGGQAYQPQHF.